Presented here are 26 T cell receptor beta chains from one specimen sequenced in a study of patients and donors after allogeneic stem cell transplantation. MiXCR was run by TCRdb on the RT-PCR reads, yielding one entry per CDR3 protein. Altogether around 240,000 distinct CDR3 sequences are present, over 12% being singletons, with the ten largest covering around a tenth. Specimen: blood, either unsorted or a sorted T cell fraction (not recorded which). These TCRs come from a human donor who was either an allogeneic HSCT recipient or a stem cell or donor lymphocyte infusion donor (not recorded which). It is not recorded whose cells these are; they may come from a transplant donor.

This clonotype appeared many times. The chain uses TRBV5-1 and TRBJ2-2; D is possibly TRBD1 (6 bases). Looked up from germline, CDR1 is SGHRS and CDR2 is YFSETQ. The CDR3 is 17 amino acids. Trimming removed 2 bases at V and 0 bases at J, with 14 bases between. The DNA of the CDR3 is TGCGCCAGCAGCTTTAGGGACACCTTCGCGAACACCGGGGAGCTGTTTTTT. Protein: CASSFRDTFANTGELFF. The variable domain in full, completed from reference TRBV5-1 and TRBJ2-2, reads KAGVTQTPRYLIKTRGQQVTLSCSPISGHRSVSWYQQTPGQGLQFLFEYFSETQRNKGNFPGRFSGRQFSNSRSEMNVSTLELGDSALYLCASSFRDTFANTGELFFGEGSRLTVL.

This chain links TRBV6-2 or TRBV6-3 with TRBJ2-7; D call uncertain. Germline CDR1 reads MNHEY; CDR2 reads SVGEGT. The CDR3 totals 11 residues. V lost 3 bases and J lost 6, with 6 bases in between. The CDR3 DNA reads as TGTGCCAGCAGTTATCTCCTCGAGCAGTACTTC. This translates into CASSYLLEQYF.

The V and J genes are TRBV3-1 and TRBJ2-3, with D perhaps assigned TRBD1 or TRBD2 (6 bases each). Germline V gene sequence: CDR1 LGHDT, CDR2 YNNKEL (reference sequence). The CDR3 extends over 17 amino acids. The V gene lost 0 bases and the J gene lost 1 base, with 14 bases spanning the gap. The CDR3 spells CASSQDPGASGTDTQYF. The DNA for the CDR3 is TGTGCCAGCAGCCAAGATCCGGGGGCCTCCGGCACAGATACGCAGTATTTT.

This clonotype was picked up many times. This chain uses TRBV7-3 with TRBJ1-1; TRBD1 aligns across 9 bases. J lost 5 bases, V lost 3 bases, and 7 bases had no gene match. The CDR3 is 15 amino acids. Germline CDR1 SGHTA, CDR2 FQGTGA. The CDR3 loop reads CASSLPGQGKTEAFF. In DNA, the CDR3 is TGTGCCAGCAGCTTGCCAGGACAGGGGAAAACTGAAGCTTTCTTT.

The chain joins TRBV6-5 to TRBJ1-1; D gene ambiguous. The V gene's germline CDR1 is MNHEY and CDR2 SVGAGI. The CDR3 spans 15 residues. Trimming removed 1 base from V and 1 base from J, with 10 bases in between. The CDR3 reads CASSYFGVGNTEAFF. CDR3 coding DNA: TGTGCCAGCAGTTACTTCGGGGTTGGGAACACTGAAGCTTTCTTT.

The chain carries TRBV27 and TRBJ1-6; 10 nucleotides line up with TRBD1. Germline V gives CDR1 MNHEY, CDR2 SMNVEV (reference sequence). J was trimmed by 8 bases and V by 2 bases; bases with no gene match: 12. CDR3 length: 18 amino acids. CDR3 DNA sequence: TGTGCCAGCAGTTTAGTCCCGGGACAGGGGCGGAGGGATTCACCCCTCCACTTT. This translates into CASSLVPGQGRRDSPLHF.

The chain couples TRBV15 to TRBJ1-1; 9 nucleotides agree with TRBD1. The V and J ends lost 6 bases and 1 base, in that order; junction bases with no gene match: 3. The CDR3 loop spans 14 amino acids. Germline CDR1 reads LNHNV; CDR2 reads YYDKDF (reference sequence). This CDR3 is CATRRDRENTEAFF. The CDR3 nucleotides read TGTGCCACCAGAAGGGACAGGGAGAACACTGAAGCTTTCTTT.

The V gene is TRBV15, the J gene TRBJ1-4, with TRBD1 as a possible D gene (5 bases). V lost 5 bases and J 3 bases, leaving 13 bases between the germline ends. The length of the CDR3 is 15 residues. Germline V gene lookup returns CDR1 LNHNV and CDR2 YYDKDF (reference sequence). This chain's CDR3 is CATSSRQPSNEKLFF. In nucleotides, the CDR3 is TGTGCCACCAGCTCCAGACAGCCTTCTAATGAAAAACTGTTTTTT.

This clonotype has ten or more counts. The rearrangement joins TRBV7-2 to TRBJ2-3; 8 nucleotides agree with TRBD1. The length of the CDR3 is 15 residues. The J segment lost 4 bases and the V segment lost 4 bases, leaving 7 bases of the junction unmatched. Germline CDR1 reads SGHTA; CDR2 reads FQGNSA. The CDR3 is CASSSIGQGPDTQYF. The CDR3 nucleotides read TGTGCCAGCAGCTCTATAGGACAGGGCCCAGATACGCAGTATTTT.

The chain employs TRBV9 and TRBJ1-1; D uncertain. The ends were cut back, 4 bases at V and 0 bases at J, with 13 bases in the middle. The CDR3 consists of 15 residues. Germline-derived CDR1 and CDR2 are SGDLS and YYNGEE. CDR3 in amino acids: CASSSRAHVNTEAFF. DNA of the CDR3: TGTGCCAGCAGCTCAAGGGCCCATGTGAACACTGAAGCTTTCTTT.

The V and J genes are TRBV20-1 and TRBJ1-2; D is possibly TRBD1 (6 bases). The V end was cut by 0 bases, the J end by 4 bases, with 12 bases between. Per the germline V gene, CDR1 is DFQATT and CDR2 is SNEGSKA (reference sequence). This CDR3 contains 14 residues. CDR3 amino acids: CSARDHRATYGYTF. The DNA for the CDR3 is TGCAGTGCTAGAGATCACAGGGCGACCTATGGCTACACCTTC.

This clonotype has ten or more counts. V is TRBV7-2 and J is TRBJ2-3; TRBD1 agrees at 10 bases. V lost 6 bases, J lost 6 bases, and 9 bases stayed unmatched. CDR3 length: 15 residues. The germline gives CDR1 SGHTA, CDR2 FQGNSA. This CDR3 reads CASSSFGTGVDTQYF. The CDR3 DNA is TGTGCCAGCAGTTCTTTCGGGACAGGGGTGGATACGCAGTATTTT. The full variable domain, rest sourced from reference TRBV7-2 and TRBJ2-3, is GAGVSQSPSNKVTEKGKDVELRCDPISGHTALYWYRQSLGQGLEFLIYFQGNSAPDKSGLPSDRFSAERTGGSVSTLTIQRTQQEDSAVYLCASSSFGTGVDTQYFGPGTRLTVL.

This clonotype was picked up many times. The genes are TRBV20-1 and TRBJ2-5, with 10 bases lining up with TRBD1. Unmatched junction bases numbered 5, after V lost 5 bases and J lost 5 bases. Looked up from germline, CDR1 is DFQATT and CDR2 is SNEGSKA (reference sequence). The CDR3 is made up of 13 amino acids. The CDR3 region has the DNA TGCAGTGCTGTGACAGGGGGCTGGGAGACCCAGTACTTC. Translating it yields CSAVTGGWETQYF.

This clonotype occurred many times. The rearrangement links TRBV3-1 to TRBJ2-2; tentatively, D is TRBD2 (7 bases). Trimming took 6 bases from V and 3 from J, leaving 11 bases between them. The CDR3 is 14 residues long. The germline gives CDR1 LGHDT, CDR2 YNNKEL (reference sequence). The CDR3 DNA follows: TGTGCCAGCAGGCGGGGGCCGGACACCGGGGAGCTGTTTTTT. Translated: CASRRGPDTGELFF.

This clonotype occurred many times. The V and J genes are TRBV28 and TRBJ2-1; D uncertain. The CDR3 consists of 15 residues. CDR1 MDHEN and CDR2 SYDVKM come from the germline V gene. V was trimmed by 6 bases and J by 4 bases, leaving 16 bases between them. The CDR3 sequence: CASSNAITPYNEQFF. The CDR3 DNA follows: TGTGCCAGCAGCAATGCCATCACCCCTTACAATGAGCAGTTCTTC.

Many counts were recorded for this clonotype. CDR3: CASSATAGGETQYF. In nucleotides, the CDR3 is TGTGCCAGCAGCGCCACGGCAGGGGGTGAGACCCAGTACTTC. This sequence joins TRBV9 and TRBJ2-5; 7 bases align to TRBD1. Germline V gene data show CDR1 as SGDLS and CDR2 as YYNGEE. V gave up 3 bases and J gave up 5 bases; unmatched junction bases: 7. The length of the CDR3 is 14 residues.

The rearrangement uses TRBV7-3 and TRBJ2-1, with D possibly matching TRBD1 (6 bases). Germline V gene sequence: CDR1 SGHTA, CDR2 FQGTGA. V lost 1 base and J lost 7, with 8 bases in between. The CDR3 runs to 13 residues. The DNA of the CDR3 is TGTGCCAGCAGCTTAAAGCAGGGGAATGAGCAGTTCTTC. Its translation: CASSLKQGNEQFF.

This clonotype occurred many times. The chain recombines TRBV5-1 with TRBJ1-1; no reliable D call. The CDR3 contains 15 residues. Trimming took off 0 bases at V and 1 base at J, with 10 bases between the two ends. Germline V gene sequence: CDR1 SGHRS, CDR2 YFSETQ. In nucleotides, the CDR3 is TGCGCCAGCAGCTTGGATGGGCGAAGGAACACTGAAGCTTTCTTT. This encodes CASSLDGRRNTEAFF.

This clonotype was recorded at least ten times. The chain has TRBV11-3 and TRBJ2-1, with TRBD2 identical over 13 bases. CDR3 length: 17 amino acids. V trimming: 5 bases; J trimming: 5 bases; junction bases outside the gene matches: 9. From germline, CDR1 is SGHNT and CDR2 YENEEA. This CDR3 reads CASSLRTSGRGDNEQFF. As DNA, the CDR3 is TGTGCCAGCAGCCTTCGGACTAGCGGGAGAGGGGACAATGAGCAGTTCTTC.

V gene TRBV29-1 combines with J gene TRBJ2-3, with 10 bases lining up with TRBD2. Germline CDR1 is SQVTM and CDR2 is ANQGSEA. The CDR3 sequence is 13 residues long. Losses at the gene ends were 7 bases for V and 6 bases for J; bases not matched to a gene: 7. CDR3 sequence: CSERAGGPDTQYF. Written as DNA, the CDR3 is TGCAGCGAAAGAGCGGGGGGGCCGGATACGCAGTATTTT.

The chain employs TRBV20-1 and TRBJ2-7; D uncertain. The V end lost 4 bases, the J end lost 2 bases, and 9 bases lay between the germline ends. This CDR3 is 12 amino acids long. Germline V gene sequence: CDR1 DFQATT, CDR2 SNEGSKA (reference sequence). CDR3 protein: CSAIRETYEQYF. For the CDR3, the DNA is TGCAGTGCTATTAGGGAAACCTACGAGCAGTACTTC.

Only a few counts were recorded for this clonotype. V gene TRBV11-3 combines with J gene TRBJ2-1; weak D call: TRBD2 (7 bases). This CDR3 is 16 amino acids long. CDR1 and CDR2 from the germline V gene are SGHNT and YENEEA. The V end was cut by 5 bases, the J end by 1 base, with 15 bases between. This CDR3 reads CASSLLGGGSYNEQFF. CDR3 nucleotide sequence: TGTGCCAGCAGCCTCCTGGGAGGGGGATCCTACAATGAGCAGTTCTTC.

The sample holds a few counts of this clonotype. The chain joins TRBV19 to TRBJ2-1; 7 nucleotides agree with TRBD2. The CDR3 is 17 residues long. Germline-derived CDR1 and CDR2 are LNHDA and SQIVND (reference sequence). V dropped 1 base and J dropped 1; count of bases not matched to a gene: 7. CDR3 sequence reads: CASSIGGGAGSYNEQFF. In nucleotides, the CDR3 is TGTGCCAGTAGTATAGGCGGGGGTGCGGGGTCCTACAATGAGCAGTTCTTC.

J is TRBJ2-3 and V is TRBV20-1; tentatively, D is TRBD1 (5 bases). V lost 0 bases and J lost 0, with 13 bases in between. CDR1 is DFQATT and CDR2 is SNEGSKA in the germline V gene (reference sequence). This CDR3 is built from 16 residues. CDR3 DNA: TGCAGTGCTAGAGATGCAGCCAGGGCTAGCACAGATACGCAGTATTTT. Amino acid sequence: CSARDAARASTDTQYF.

This clonotype was picked up many times. V usage is TRBV15 and J usage is TRBJ1-2; 7 bases fit TRBD1. In germline, CDR1 is LNHNV, CDR2 YYDKDF (reference sequence). The CDR3 has 13 amino acids. Trimming cost V 0 bases and J 7 bases; bases outside gene matches: 2. CDR3 residues: CATSRETGLGYTF. The CDR3 DNA reads TGTGCCACCAGCAGAGAGACAGGGCTTGGCTACACCTTC.

The chain employs TRBV5-1 and TRBJ2-5, with 8 bases matching TRBD2. With 0 bases clipped from V and 7 bases from J, the junction kept 2 bases outside the gene matches. The CDR3 sequence is 13 residues long. Germline V gives CDR1 SGHRS, CDR2 YFSETQ. The CDR3 DNA follows: TGCGCCAGCAGCTTGGTGCTAGCGGGGACCCAGTACTTC. Encoded protein: CASSLVLAGTQYF.